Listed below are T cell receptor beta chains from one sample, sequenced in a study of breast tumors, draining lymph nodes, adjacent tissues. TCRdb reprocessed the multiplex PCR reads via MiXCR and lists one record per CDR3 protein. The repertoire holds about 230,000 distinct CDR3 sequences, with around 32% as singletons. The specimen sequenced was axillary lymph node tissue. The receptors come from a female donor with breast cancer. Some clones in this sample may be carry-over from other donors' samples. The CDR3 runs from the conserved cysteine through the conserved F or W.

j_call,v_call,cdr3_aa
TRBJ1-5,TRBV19,CASSIPLDRTNQPQHF
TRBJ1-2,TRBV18,CASSPDGYGYTF
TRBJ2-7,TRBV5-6,CASSFGDRYYEQYF
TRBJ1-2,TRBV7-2,CASTPSGGPYGYTF
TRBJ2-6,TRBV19,CASSIPGLCSGANVLTF
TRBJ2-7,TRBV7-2,CASRPWTSSYEQYF
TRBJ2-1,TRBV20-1,CSASVGTINFEQFF
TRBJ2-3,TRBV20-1,CSASSGSTAATQYF
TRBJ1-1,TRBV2,CASSEAFF
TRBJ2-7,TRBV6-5,CASSYEASRYEQYF
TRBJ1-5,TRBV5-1,CASSFRTGHQPQHF
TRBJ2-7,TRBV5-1,CASSLRGQGANEQYF